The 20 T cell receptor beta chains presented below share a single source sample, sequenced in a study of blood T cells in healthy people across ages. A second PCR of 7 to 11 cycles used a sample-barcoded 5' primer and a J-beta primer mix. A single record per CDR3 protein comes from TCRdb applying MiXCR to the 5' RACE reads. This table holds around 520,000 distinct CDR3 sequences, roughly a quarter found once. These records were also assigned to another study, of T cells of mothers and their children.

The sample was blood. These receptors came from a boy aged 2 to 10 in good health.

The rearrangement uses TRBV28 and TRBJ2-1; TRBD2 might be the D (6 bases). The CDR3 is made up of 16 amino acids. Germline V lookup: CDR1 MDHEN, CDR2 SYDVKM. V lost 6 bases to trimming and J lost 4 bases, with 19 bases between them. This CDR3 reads CASSGGGRGWYNEQFF. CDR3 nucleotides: TGTGCCAGCAGCGGGGGTGGCCGGGGATGGTACAATGAGCAGTTCTTC.

This CDR3 is CSVEGGTGGTYEQYF. The CDR3 DNA follows: TGCAGCGTTGAGGGAGGGACAGGGGGTACCTACGAGCAGTACTTC. The V and J genes are TRBV29-1 and TRBJ2-7; 11 bases are a match to TRBD1. CDR3 length: 15 amino acids. Germline V gene sequence: CDR1 SQVTM, CDR2 ANQGSEA. The J segment lost 2 bases and the V segment lost 3 bases, leaving 6 bases of the junction unmatched.

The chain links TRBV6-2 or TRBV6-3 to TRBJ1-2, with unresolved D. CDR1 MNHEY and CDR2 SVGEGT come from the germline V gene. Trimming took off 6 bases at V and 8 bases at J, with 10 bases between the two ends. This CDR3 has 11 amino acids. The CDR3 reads CASSRSGGYTF. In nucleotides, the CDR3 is TGTGCCAGCAGCCGTTCCGGGGGCTACACCTTC.

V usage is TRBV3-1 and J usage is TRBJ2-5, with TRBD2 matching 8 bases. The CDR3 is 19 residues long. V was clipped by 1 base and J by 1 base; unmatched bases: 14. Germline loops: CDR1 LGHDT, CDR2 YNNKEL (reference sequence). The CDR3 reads CASSQGVLAAFGAQETQYF. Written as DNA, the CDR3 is TGTGCCAGCAGCCAAGGAGTACTAGCGGCCTTCGGGGCCCAAGAGACCCAGTACTTC.

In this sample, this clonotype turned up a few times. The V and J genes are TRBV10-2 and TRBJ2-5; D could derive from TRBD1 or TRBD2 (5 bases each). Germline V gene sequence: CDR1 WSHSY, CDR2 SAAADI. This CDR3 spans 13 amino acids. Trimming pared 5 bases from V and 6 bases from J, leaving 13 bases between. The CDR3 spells CASSTGPGKTQYF. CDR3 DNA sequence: TGCGCCAGCAGTACGGGGCCTGGGAAGACCCAGTACTTC.

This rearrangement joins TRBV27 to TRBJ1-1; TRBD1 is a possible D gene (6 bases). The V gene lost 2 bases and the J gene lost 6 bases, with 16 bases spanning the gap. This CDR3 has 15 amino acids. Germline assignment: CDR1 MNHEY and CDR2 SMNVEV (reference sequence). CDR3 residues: CASSLRATGLAEAFF. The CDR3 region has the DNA TGTGCCAGCAGTTTAAGGGCTACAGGGCTGGCTGAAGCTTTCTTT.

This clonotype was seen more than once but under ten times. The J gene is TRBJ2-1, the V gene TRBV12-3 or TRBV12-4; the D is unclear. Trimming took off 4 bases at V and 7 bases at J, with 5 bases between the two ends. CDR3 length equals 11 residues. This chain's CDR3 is CASSWANEQFF. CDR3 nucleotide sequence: TGTGCCAGCAGTTGGGCTAATGAGCAGTTCTTC.

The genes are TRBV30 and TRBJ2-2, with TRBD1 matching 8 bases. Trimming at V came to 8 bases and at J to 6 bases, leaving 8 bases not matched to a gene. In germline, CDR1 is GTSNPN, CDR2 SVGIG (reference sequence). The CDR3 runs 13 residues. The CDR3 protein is CALLGQAAGELFF. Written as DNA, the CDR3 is TGTGCCCTTCTGGGACAGGCGGCCGGGGAGCTGTTTTTT.

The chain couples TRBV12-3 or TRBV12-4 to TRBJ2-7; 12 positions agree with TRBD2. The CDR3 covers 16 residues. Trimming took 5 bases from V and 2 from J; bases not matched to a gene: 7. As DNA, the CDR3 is TGTGCCAGCAGTCAACGGACTAGCGGGAACCCCTACGAGCAGTACTTC. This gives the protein CASSQRTSGNPYEQYF.

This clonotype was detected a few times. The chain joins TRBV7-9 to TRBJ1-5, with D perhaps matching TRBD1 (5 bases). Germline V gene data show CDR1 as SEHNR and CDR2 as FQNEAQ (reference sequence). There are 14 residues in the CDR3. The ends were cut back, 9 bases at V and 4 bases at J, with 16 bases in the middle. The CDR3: CARGPARLNQPQHF. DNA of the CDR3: TGTGCCAGGGGGCCGGCCAGGTTGAATCAGCCCCAGCATTTT.

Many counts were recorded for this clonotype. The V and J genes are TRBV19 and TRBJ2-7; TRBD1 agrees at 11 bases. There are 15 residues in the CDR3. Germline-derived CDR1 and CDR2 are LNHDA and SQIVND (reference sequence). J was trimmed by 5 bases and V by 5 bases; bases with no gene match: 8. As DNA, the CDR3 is TGTGCCAGTAGTGCGGGGACAGGGGGGCCGCACGAGCAGTACTTC. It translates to CASSAGTGGPHEQYF.

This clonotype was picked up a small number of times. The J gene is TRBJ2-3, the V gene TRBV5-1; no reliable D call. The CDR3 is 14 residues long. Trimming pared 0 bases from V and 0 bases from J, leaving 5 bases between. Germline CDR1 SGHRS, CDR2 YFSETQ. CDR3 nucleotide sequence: TGCGCCAGCAGCTTGGATGGGAGCACAGATACGCAGTATTTT. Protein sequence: CASSLDGSTDTQYF.

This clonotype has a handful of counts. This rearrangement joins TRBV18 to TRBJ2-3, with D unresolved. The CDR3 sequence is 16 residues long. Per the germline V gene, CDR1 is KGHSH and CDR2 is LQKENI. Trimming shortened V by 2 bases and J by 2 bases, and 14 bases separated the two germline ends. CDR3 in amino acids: CASSPEARPLTDTQYF. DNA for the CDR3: TGTGCCAGCTCACCAGAGGCTCGTCCCCTCACAGATACGCAGTATTTT.

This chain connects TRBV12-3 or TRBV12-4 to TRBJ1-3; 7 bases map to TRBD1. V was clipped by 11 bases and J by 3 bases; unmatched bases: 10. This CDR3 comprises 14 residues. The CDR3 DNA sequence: TGTGCCGGGGGACAGCACCCCTTTGGAAACACCATATATTTT. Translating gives CAGGQHPFGNTIYF.

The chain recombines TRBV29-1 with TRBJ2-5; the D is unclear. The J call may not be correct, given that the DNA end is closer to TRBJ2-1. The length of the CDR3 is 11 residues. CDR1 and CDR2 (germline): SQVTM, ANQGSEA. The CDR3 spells CSVEGTHEQFF. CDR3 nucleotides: TGCAGCGTTGAAGGTACTCACGAGCAGTTCTTC.

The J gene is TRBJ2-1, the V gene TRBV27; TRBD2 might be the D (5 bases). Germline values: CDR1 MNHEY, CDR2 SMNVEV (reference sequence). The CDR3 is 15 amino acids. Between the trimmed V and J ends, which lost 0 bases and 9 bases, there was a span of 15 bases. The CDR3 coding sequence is TGTGCCAGCAGTTTATCGGGTGTGTGGGAGACTGAGCAGTTCTTC. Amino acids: CASSLSGVWETEQFF.

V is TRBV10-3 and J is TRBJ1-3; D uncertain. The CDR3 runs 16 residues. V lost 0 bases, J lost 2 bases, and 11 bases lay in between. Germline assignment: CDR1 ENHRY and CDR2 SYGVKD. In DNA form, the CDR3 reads TGTGCCATCAGTGAGTCTGCCTTAGGGACTGGAAACACCATATATTTT. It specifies CAISESALGTGNTIYF.

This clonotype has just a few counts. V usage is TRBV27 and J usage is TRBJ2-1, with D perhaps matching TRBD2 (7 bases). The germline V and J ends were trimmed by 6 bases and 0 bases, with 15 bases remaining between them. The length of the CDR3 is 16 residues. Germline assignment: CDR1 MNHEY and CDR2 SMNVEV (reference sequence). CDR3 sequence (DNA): TGTGCCAGCAGGGAAGAGGGGGAGGGCTCCTACAATGAGCAGTTCTTC. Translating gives CASREEGEGSYNEQFF.

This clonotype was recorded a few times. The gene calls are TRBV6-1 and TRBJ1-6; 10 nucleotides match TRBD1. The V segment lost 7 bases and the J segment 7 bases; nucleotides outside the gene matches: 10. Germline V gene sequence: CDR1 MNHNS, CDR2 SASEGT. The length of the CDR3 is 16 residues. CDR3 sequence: CASNRQGAAKNSPLHF. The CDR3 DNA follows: TGTGCCAGCAATCGACAGGGGGCGGCGAAGAATTCACCCCTCCACTTT.

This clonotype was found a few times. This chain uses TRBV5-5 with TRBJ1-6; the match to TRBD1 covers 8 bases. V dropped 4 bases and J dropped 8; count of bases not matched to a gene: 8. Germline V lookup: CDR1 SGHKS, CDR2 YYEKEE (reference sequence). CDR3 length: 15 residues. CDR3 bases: TGTGCCAGCAGCCTGGCTCACAGGGGGGATTCACCCCTCCACTTT. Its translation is CASSLAHRGDSPLHF.